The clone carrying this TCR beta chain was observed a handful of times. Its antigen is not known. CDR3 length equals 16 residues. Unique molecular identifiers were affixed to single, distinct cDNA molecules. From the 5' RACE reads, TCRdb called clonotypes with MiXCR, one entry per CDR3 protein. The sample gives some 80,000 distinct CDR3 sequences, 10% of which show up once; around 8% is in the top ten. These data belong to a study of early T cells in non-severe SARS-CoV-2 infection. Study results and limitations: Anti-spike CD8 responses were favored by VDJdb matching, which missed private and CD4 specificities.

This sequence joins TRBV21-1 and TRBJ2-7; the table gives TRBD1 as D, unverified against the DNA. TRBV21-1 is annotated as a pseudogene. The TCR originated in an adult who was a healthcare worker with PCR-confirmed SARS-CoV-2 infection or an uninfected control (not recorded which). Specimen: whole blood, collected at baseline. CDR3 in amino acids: CASSTRQGSSSYEQYF. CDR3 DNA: TGTGCCAGCAGCACAAGACAGGGGTCGTCCTCCTACGAGCAGTACTTC.